These T cell receptor beta chains were read from a single sample in a study of early T cells in non-severe SARS-CoV-2 infection. TCRdb reprocessed the 5' RACE reads via MiXCR and lists one record per CDR3 protein. The sample carries about 33,000 distinct CDR3 sequences, around 4% recorded once. The sequenced sample consisted of whole blood. These receptors came from an adult who was a healthcare worker with PCR-confirmed SARS-CoV-2 infection or an uninfected control (not recorded which). The CDR3 runs from the conserved cysteine through the conserved F or W. The D gene is left open where the match is weak. Clone size is not always given. Where it is, it says once, few, many or a class for expanded clones.

abundance: many; d_gene: NA; j_gene: TRBJ1-1; v_gene: TRBV4-1; CDR3aa: CASSLRQQAMNTEAFF; CDR3nt: TGCGCCAGCAGCCTCCGACAGCAAGCTATGAACACTGAAGCTTTCTTT
abundance: many; d_gene: NA; j_gene: TRBJ2-5; v_gene: TRBV10-3; CDR3aa: CAISESGPETQYF; CDR3nt: TGTGCCATCAGTGAGTCTGGACCCGAGACCCAGTACTTC
abundance: many; d_gene: NA; j_gene: TRBJ1-6; v_gene: TRBV3-1; CDR3aa: CASSQGTATNSPLHF; CDR3nt: TGTGCCAGCAGCCAAGGGACAGCTACCAATTCACCCCTCCACTTT
abundance: few; d_gene: TRBD1; j_gene: TRBJ1-1; v_gene: TRBV13; CDR3aa: CASNLQPQGEAFF; CDR3nt: TGTGCCAGCAACCTACAGCCCCAGGGGGAGGCTTTCTTT
abundance: many; d_gene: NA; j_gene: TRBJ2-7; v_gene: TRBV6-5; CDR3aa: CASSYGEAAEQYF; CDR3nt: TGTGCCAGCAGTTACGGAGAGGCTGCCGAGCAGTACTTC
abundance: many; d_gene: NA; j_gene: TRBJ2-1; v_gene: TRBV7-3; CDR3aa: CASSQGGSSYNEQFF; CDR3nt: TGTGCCAGCAGCCAAGGGGGTAGCTCCTACAATGAGCAGTTCTTC
abundance: NA; d_gene: NA; j_gene: TRBJ2-1; v_gene: TRBV5-1; CDR3aa: CASSLGGTQYNEQFF; CDR3nt: TGCGCCAGCAGCTTGGGGGGCACACAATACAATGAGCAGTTCTTC
abundance: many; d_gene: TRBD2; j_gene: TRBJ2-1; v_gene: TRBV4-1; CDR3aa: CASSQEVGLANNEQFF; CDR3nt: TGCGCCAGCAGCCAAGAGGTGGGACTAGCGAACAATGAGCAGTTCTTC
abundance: NA; d_gene: NA; j_gene: TRBJ1-2; v_gene: TRBV10-3; CDR3aa: CAIRAGDDGYTF; CDR3nt: TGTGCCATCAGGGCAGGGGATGATGGCTACACCTTC
abundance: few; d_gene: TRBD2; j_gene: TRBJ2-3; v_gene: TRBV6-4; CDR3aa: CASSAGAGTDTQYF; CDR3nt: TGTGCCAGCAGTGCTGGAGCGGGAACAGATACGCAGTATTTT
abundance: many; d_gene: TRBD1; j_gene: TRBJ1-5; v_gene: TRBV12-3/TRBV12-4; CDR3aa: CASSAQTGGSNQPQHF; CDR3nt: TGTGCCAGCAGTGCTCAAACAGGGGGCAGCAATCAGCCCCAGCATTTT
abundance: few; d_gene: NA; j_gene: TRBJ2-1; v_gene: TRBV7-9; CDR3aa: CASLVGFFGQNYNEQFF; CDR3nt: TGTGCCAGCCTGGTCGGCTTTTTCGGACAAAACTACAATGAGCAGTTCTTC